These 18 T cell receptor beta chains were all obtained from the same sample, sequenced in a study of T cells after yellow fever vaccination. TCRdb passed the 5' RACE reads through MiXCR, listing each CDR3 protein once. Of under 20,000 distinct CDR3 sequences listed, around 4% are singletons. Sample: PBMCs, either bulk or a sorted T-cell subset (CD4+, CD8+, memory, or dextramer-sorted; not recorded which), taken 15 days after the yellow fever booster vaccination. These receptors originate from a man younger than 45 who received the YFV17D yellow fever vaccine.

The table lists this clonotype with many counts. This sequence joins TRBV12-3 or TRBV12-4 and TRBJ2-2, with 12 positions matching TRBD2. The V gene end was trimmed by 7 bases and the J gene end by 4 bases; junction bases not matched to a gene: 13. CDR3 length: 18 residues. CDR3 in amino acids: CASTPSPSLAGGTGELFF. For the CDR3, the DNA is TGTGCCAGCACTCCGTCCCCCTCACTAGCGGGAGGCACCGGGGAGCTGTTTTTT.

This clonotype was detected ten times or more. CDR3: CASSEVGGRADTQYF. The CDR3 DNA reads TGTGCCAGCAGTGAAGTGGGCGGGAGAGCAGATACGCAGTATTTT. The chain has TRBV2 and TRBJ2-3; 7 positions agree with TRBD2. The CDR3 extends over 15 amino acids. CDR1 is SNHLY and CDR2 is FYNNEI in the germline V gene. V shed 1 base, J shed 4 bases, and the junction held 5 bases outside the gene matches. Complete variable domain (other parts from reference TRBV2 and TRBJ2-3): EPEVTQTPSHQVTQMGQEVILRCVPISNHLYFYWYRQILGQKVEFLVSFYNNEISEKSEIFDDQFSVERPDGSNFTLKIRSTKLEDSAMYFCASSEVGGRADTQYFGPGTRLTVL.

In its sample, this clonotype was seen many times. In DNA form, the CDR3 reads TGTGCCATCAGCCGGACATATTCCTCTGGGGCCAACGTCCTGACTTTC. It yields the protein CAISRTYSSGANVLTF. This chain links TRBV10-3 with TRBJ2-6; a weak D match, TRBD1 (5 bases). Germline values: CDR1 ENHRY, CDR2 SYGVKD. V was trimmed by 6 bases and J by 0 bases, leaving 12 bases between them. This CDR3 region has 16 residues.

By share, this clonotype counts as medium-sized. V and J are TRBV9 and TRBJ2-2; tentative D call: TRBD2 (6 bases). Germline CDR1 SGDLS, CDR2 YYNGEE. This CDR3 contains 16 residues. The V and J ends lost 3 bases and 3 bases respectively, with 15 bases between them. CDR3 sequence (DNA): TGTGCCAGCAGCGCAACGACCTGGGGGGACACCGGGGAGCTGTTTTTT. It translates to CASSATTWGDTGELFF.

This clonotype is medium-sized (0.01 to 0.1%). The chain has TRBV6-2 or TRBV6-3 and TRBJ2-3; D is unclear. CDR1 MNHEY and CDR2 SVGEGT come from the germline V gene. CDR3 length: 12 amino acids. V was trimmed by 6 bases and J by 4 bases, leaving 8 bases between them. In DNA form, the CDR3 reads TGTGCCAGCAGCCTTGGACCAGATACGCAGTATTTT. Protein product: CASSLGPDTQYF.

This clonotype showed up many times. This rearrangement joins TRBV12-3 or TRBV12-4 to TRBJ2-1, with 9 bases matching TRBD2. There are 14 residues in the CDR3. V gave up 3 bases and J gave up 12 bases; unmatched junction bases: 9. Written as DNA, the CDR3 is TGTGCCAGCAGTTTTGTTAGCGGGAGCTCCGGGCAGTTCTTC. It encodes CASSFVSGSSGQFF.

The chain recombines TRBV27 with TRBJ2-7; a possible D gene is TRBD1 (5 bases). The CDR3 is made up of 13 amino acids. V was trimmed by 2 bases and J by 4 bases, leaving 9 bases between them. In germline, CDR1 is MNHEY, CDR2 SMNVEV (reference sequence). In nucleotides, the CDR3 is TGTGCCAGCAGTTTAAAGCAGGGTTACGAGCAGTACTTC. Translating it yields CASSLKQGYEQYF.

In its sample, this clonotype was seen many times. The genes are TRBV6-5 and TRBJ1-4; tentatively, D is TRBD1 (5 bases). Deletions cut 6 bases from V and 8 bases from J, with 13 bases between. Germline V gene lookup returns CDR1 MNHEY and CDR2 SVGAGI. This CDR3 spans 13 amino acids. CDR3 in amino acids: CASRRREGEKLFF. CDR3 coding DNA: TGTGCCAGCAGAAGGCGGGAGGGGGAAAAACTGTTTTTT.

This clonotype was counted many times. The CDR3 reads CASSLEVGAATDTQYF. CDR3 DNA: TGTGCCAGCAGCTTGGAGGTGGGAGCAGCCACAGATACGCAGTATTTT. The V call is TRBV5-6, the J call TRBJ2-3; D is perhaps TRBD2 (5 bases). This CDR3 spans 16 amino acids. Germline loops: CDR1 SGHDT, CDR2 YYEEEE. V was pared by 0 bases and J by 2 bases, with 13 bases between.

This clonotype was seen at least ten times. The rearrangement joins TRBV18 to TRBJ2-7; maybe TRBD1 (6 bases). The CDR3 has 13 residues. V lost 4 bases, J lost 5 bases, and 12 bases lay in between. Germline CDR1 and CDR2: KGHSH and LQKENI. The CDR3 loop is CASSLGTLDEQYF. As DNA, the CDR3 is TGTGCCAGCTCACTGGGGACACTTGACGAGCAGTACTTC.

By its share, this clonotype is medium-sized (0.01 to 0.1%). V usage is TRBV5-1 and J usage is TRBJ2-1, with D uncertain. V was trimmed by 0 bases and J by 8 bases, leaving 6 bases between them. Germline V lookup: CDR1 SGHRS, CDR2 YFSETQ. The CDR3 spans 12 residues. Written as DNA, the CDR3 is TGCGCCAGCAGCTTGGCCATCGATGAGCAGTTCTTC. Encoded protein: CASSLAIDEQFF.

This clonotype was observed many times. The rearrangement uses TRBV4-1 and TRBJ2-7, with D hard to call. Trimming took 0 bases from V and 6 from J, leaving 12 bases between them. The germline V gene has CDR1 MGHRA and CDR2 YSYEKL. This CDR3 comprises 14 residues. The CDR3 nucleotides are TGCGCCAGCAGCCAAGAGTCCCCATCCGCCGAGCAGTACTTC. As protein: CASSQESPSAEQYF.

The CDR3 is CAAFDSGQGNTGELFF. The CDR3 nucleotides read TGTGCCGCCTTTGATTCCGGACAGGGGAACACCGGGGAGCTGTTTTTT. The V and J genes are TRBV24-1 and TRBJ2-2; the match to TRBD1 covers 8 bases. This CDR3 is 16 amino acids long. V was clipped by 12 bases and J by 1 base; unmatched bases: 12. Germline V CDR1 and CDR2: KGHDR, SFDVKD.

The J gene is TRBJ2-7, the V gene TRBV20-1; D perhaps matches TRBD2 (5 bases). The CDR3 extends over 15 amino acids. Germline V gene data show CDR1 as DFQATT and CDR2 as SNEGSKA (reference sequence). The V end lost 4 bases, the J end lost 0 bases, and 16 bases lay between the germline ends. CDR3: CSANPLTGNSYEQYF. The CDR3 bases are TGCAGTGCTAATCCCCTGACGGGGAACTCCTACGAGCAGTACTTC.

By proportion, this clonotype is medium-sized. The V gene is TRBV5-1, the J gene TRBJ2-7; possibly TRBD1 for D (6 bases). V lost 4 bases and J lost 0, with 14 bases in between. From germline, CDR1 is SGHRS and CDR2 YFSETQ. The length of the CDR3 is 15 residues. Here the CDR3 reads CASSGDTTSSYEQYF. CDR3 coding DNA: TGCGCCAGCAGCGGGGACACGACGAGCTCCTACGAGCAGTACTTC.

This clonotype was recorded at least ten times. The chain combines TRBV6-5 with TRBJ1-3; 7 bases line up with TRBD1. This CDR3 comprises 16 residues. Germline CDR1 reads MNHEY; CDR2 reads SVGAGI. V dropped 6 bases and J dropped 0; count of bases not matched to a gene: 8. The DNA for the CDR3 is TGTGCCAGCAGGAGGACAGGTCCCCGCTCTGGAAACACCATATATTTT. It specifies CASRRTGPRSGNTIYF.

This clonotype was picked up many times. V is TRBV15 and J is TRBJ2-1; TRBD2 is a possible D gene (6 bases). V dropped 5 bases and J dropped 10 bases, with 9 bases sitting between them. Germline V gives CDR1 LNHNV, CDR2 YYDKDF (reference sequence). This CDR3 spans 11 amino acids. The CDR3 loop reads CATSGGREQFF. Written as DNA, the CDR3 is TGTGCCACCAGCGGGGGGAGAGAGCAGTTCTTC.

This clonotype was recorded at least ten times. This rearrangement joins TRBV4-3 to TRBJ2-7, with TRBD2 matching over 7 bases. The CDR3 length is 16 residues. The V gene's germline CDR1 is LGHNA and CDR2 YSLEER. The V segment lost 0 bases and the J segment 2 bases; nucleotides outside the gene matches: 7. CDR3 DNA: TGCGCCAGCAGCCAAGATGGGACTACTCTCCCCTACGAGCAGTACTTC. Translating it yields CASSQDGTTLPYEQYF.